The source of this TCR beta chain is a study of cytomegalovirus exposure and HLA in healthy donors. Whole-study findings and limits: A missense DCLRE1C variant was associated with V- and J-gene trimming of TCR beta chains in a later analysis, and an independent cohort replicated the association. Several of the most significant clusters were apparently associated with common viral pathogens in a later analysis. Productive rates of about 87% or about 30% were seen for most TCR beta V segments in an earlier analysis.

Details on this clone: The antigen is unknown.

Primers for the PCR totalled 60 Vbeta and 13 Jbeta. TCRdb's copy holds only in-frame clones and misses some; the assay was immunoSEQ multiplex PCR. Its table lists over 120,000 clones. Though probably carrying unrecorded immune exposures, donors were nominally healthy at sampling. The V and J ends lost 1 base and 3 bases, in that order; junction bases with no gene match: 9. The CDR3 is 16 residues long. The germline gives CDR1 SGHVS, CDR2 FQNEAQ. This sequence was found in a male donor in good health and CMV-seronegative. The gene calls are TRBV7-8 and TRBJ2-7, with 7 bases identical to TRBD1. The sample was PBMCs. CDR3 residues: CASSLGKGQWVYEQYF. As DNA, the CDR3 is TGTGCCAGCAGCTTAGGGAAGGGACAGTGGGTCTACGAGCAGTACTTC. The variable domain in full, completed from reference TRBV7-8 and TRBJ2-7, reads GAGVSQSPRYKVAKRGQDVALRCDPISGHVSLFWYQQALGQGPEFLTYFQNEAQLDKSGLPSDRFFAERPEGSVSTLKIQRTQQEDSAVYLCASSLGKGQWVYEQYFGPGTRLTVT.